This note documents a single T cell receptor beta chain sequence. This specimen comes from a study of blood T cell repertoires in COVID-19. Study details: The United States, Italy and Spain were the sources of the acute and convalescent COVID-19 samples. The analysed material was cDNA or gDNA that came from T cells, B-cell-depleted T cells, or PBMCs.

Germline assignment: CDR1 MNHEY and CDR2 SVGEGT. Unmatched junction bases numbered 9, after V lost 2 bases and J lost 11 bases. CDR3 size: 14 residues. Authors' methods: Amplification of reference gene primers was used by the study to estimate nucleated cell counts. Only in-frame clones appear in the TCRdb table, and some are missing; sequencing was by immunoSEQ multiplex PCR. V, J and clone size are those of that table, while D and trimming were read from the DNA. The data show approximately 77,000 clones, 75% to 85% seen once. The sequence came from an older woman with acute or convalescent COVID-19. This sequence joins TRBV6-2 or TRBV6-3 and TRBJ1-1; 9 bases agree with TRBD1. Sequenced input: peripheral blood. CDR3 coding DNA: TGTGCCAGCAGTTACACGGGACAGGGCGCGGTGGCTTTCTTT. Amino acids: CASSYTGQGAVAFF.